Below, one T cell receptor beta chain is given with its context. Several immunoSEQ plates held equal portions of the genomic DNA taken from each subset. Produced via immunoSEQ multiplex PCR; TCRdb's table is partial and in-frame only. The table has 300,000 to 350,000 clones, roughly 80% seen once. This sample is part of a study of shared clonotypes between healthy human individuals. Germline V lookup: CDR1 PRHDT, CDR2 FYEKMQ (reference sequence). V gave up 3 bases and J gave up 2 bases, with 5 bases separating them. This CDR3 spans 12 amino acids. The TCR comes from a man aged 25-45 years in good health. Sequenced material: memory CD4+ T cells sorted from blood. Subset meaning: CD45RA-negative fraction. The gene calls are TRBV13 and TRBJ2-7; the D is unclear. CDR3 nucleotide sequence: TGTGCCAGCAGCTTCCGAACCTACGAGCAGTACTTC. Translation gives CASSFRTYEQYF.